The 22 T cell receptor beta chains below all came from one sample that was sequenced in a study of T cells in Graves' hyperthyroidism and ophthalmopathy. Amplification targeted TCR beta CDR3 regions from RNA transcripts. Initially, a first-round RT-PCR of the TCR CDR3 employed the HTBI primer set. TCRdb re-called the multiplex PCR reads through MiXCR, storing one row per CDR3 protein. The table includes under 400,000 distinct CDR3 sequences, 20% to 25% detected once. Sequenced: blood. The source is a man aged 50-60 years with Graves' hyperthyroidism.

This clonotype was counted a few times. The rearrangement uses TRBV28 and TRBJ2-3; 9 nucleotides agree with TRBD2. Trimming at V came to 5 bases and at J to 1 base, leaving 4 bases not matched to a gene. The germline gives CDR1 MDHEN, CDR2 SYDVKM. CDR3 size: 15 residues. The CDR3 here is CASSAAGGGTDTQYF. DNA of the CDR3: TGTGCCAGCAGTGCAGCGGGAGGAGGCACAGATACGCAGTATTTT.

For the CDR3, the DNA is TGCAGTGCTCTCCAAAGTAGCGGTTATACAGATACGCAGTATTTT. This gives the protein CSALQSSGYTDTQYF. V usage is TRBV20-1 and J usage is TRBJ2-3, with a possible D match to TRBD2 (6 bases). CDR1 DFQATT and CDR2 SNEGSKA come from the germline V gene (reference sequence). CDR3 length equals 15 residues. The V and J ends lost 5 bases and 3 bases respectively, with 18 bases between them.

This clonotype was seen repeatedly, ten times or more. The V and J genes are TRBV7-8 and TRBJ2-5, with D tentatively TRBD1 (7 bases). V lost 5 bases and J 5 bases, leaving 15 bases between the germline ends. Germline V gene sequence: CDR1 SGHVS, CDR2 FQNEAQ. The CDR3 has 14 residues. Here the CDR3 DNA reads TGTGCCAGCAGCGGAGGGGGCCTTTGGGAGACCCAGTACTTC. Residues: CASSGGGLWETQYF.

The J gene is TRBJ2-2, the V gene TRBV20-1; TRBD2 agrees at 10 bases. Germline V CDR1 and CDR2: DFQATT, SNEGSKA (reference sequence). The CDR3 has 16 amino acids. V lost 3 bases, J lost 8 bases, and 12 bases stayed unmatched. CDR3 residues: CSARSGLAGASGELFF. CDR3 in DNA: TGCAGTGCTAGGAGCGGGCTAGCGGGAGCCAGTGGGGAGCTGTTTTTT.

The V call is TRBV6-6, the J call TRBJ2-5, with 7 bases fitting TRBD2. Per the germline V gene, CDR1 is MNHNY and CDR2 is SVGAGI (reference sequence). The J segment lost 4 bases and the V segment lost 2 bases, leaving 10 bases of the junction unmatched. The CDR3 spans 16 residues. In DNA, the CDR3 is TGTGCCAGCAGTTACGTCGGGGCGGGAGAACTAGAGACCCAGTACTTC. Amino acid sequence: CASSYVGAGELETQYF.

This clonotype was detected a few times. The chain links TRBV12-3 or TRBV12-4 to TRBJ1-6; 8 bases agree with TRBD1. V trimming: 5 bases; J trimming: 11 bases; junction bases outside the gene matches: 11. The CDR3 is made up of 15 amino acids. CDR3 region: CASSPIQGEGTPLHF. CDR3 bases: TGTGCCAGCAGTCCCATACAGGGGGAGGGTACACCCCTCCACTTT.

This clonotype was counted between two and nine times. This sequence joins TRBV6-1 and TRBJ2-5; 10 bases agree with TRBD1. The germline gives CDR1 MNHNS, CDR2 SASEGT. Trimming removed 6 bases from V and 5 bases from J; junction bases left unmatched: 6. CDR3 size: 14 residues. In DNA form, the CDR3 reads TGTGCCAGCAGGGACAGGGGGTTGCTGGAGACCCAGTACTTC. Protein: CASRDRGLLETQYF.

The rearrangement joins TRBV19 to TRBJ2-1; 7 positions match TRBD2. Germline assignment: CDR1 LNHDA and CDR2 SQIVND (reference sequence). V dropped 3 bases and J dropped 9; count of bases not matched to a gene: 11. The CDR3 is 15 amino acids. The CDR3 region is CASSIIAGQGFEQFF. The CDR3 nucleotides read TGTGCCAGTAGTATCATAGCGGGTCAAGGGTTTGAGCAGTTCTTC.

This chain uses TRBV20-1 with TRBJ2-7; tentative D call: TRBD2 (7 bases). CDR3 length equals 14 residues. V was cut by 3 bases and J by 2 bases, with 14 bases left in between. Per germline, CDR1 DFQATT and CDR2 SNEGSKA (reference sequence). In nucleotides, the CDR3 is TGCAGTGCTAGTATTCCGGGGGGCACCTACGAGCAGTACTTC. Translated: CSASIPGGTYEQYF.

The chain links TRBV30 to TRBJ1-6; no firm D call. Trimming removed 2 bases from V and 13 bases from J, with 15 bases in between. The CDR3 runs 13 residues. Per the germline V gene, CDR1 is GTSNPN and CDR2 is SVGIG (reference sequence). This CDR3 is CAWSTLSEGPLHF. CDR3 nucleotide sequence: TGTGCCTGGAGTACATTGTCGGAAGGGCCCCTCCACTTT.

This clonotype has a count of ten or more. The CDR3: CSARAGGEQETQYF. In DNA form, the CDR3 reads TGCAGTGCTAGAGCGGGAGGGGAACAAGAGACCCAGTACTTC. The chain recombines TRBV20-1 with TRBJ2-5, with 8 nucleotides matching TRBD2. The CDR3 runs to 14 residues. Trimming took 1 base from V and 2 from J; bases not matched to a gene: 3. Germline V gene sequence: CDR1 DFQATT, CDR2 SNEGSKA (reference sequence).

The rearrangement links TRBV7-6 to TRBJ1-5; no clear D gene. The germline gives CDR1 SGHVS, CDR2 FNYEAQ. Trimming shortened V by 3 bases and J by 9 bases, and 12 bases separated the two germline ends. CDR3 length: 13 amino acids. The chain's CDR3 is CASSLSGSGPQHF. CDR3 DNA sequence: TGTGCCAGCAGCTTGTCGGGGTCCGGGCCCCAGCATTTT.

V usage is TRBV5-1 and J usage is TRBJ1-2; possible D gene TRBD1, 5 bases. The V end was cut by 4 bases, the J end by 6 bases, with 19 bases between. The CDR3 is 15 amino acids. Germline V gene data show CDR1 as SGHRS and CDR2 as YFSETQ. This CDR3 is CASSGSSWGEDGYTF. DNA of the CDR3: TGCGCCAGCAGCGGAAGCTCCTGGGGGGAGGATGGCTACACCTTC.

This chain links TRBV28 with TRBJ1-5, with 8 bases aligning to TRBD1. From germline, CDR1 is MDHEN and CDR2 SYDVKM. V shed 0 bases and J 6 bases; nucleotides not matched to a gene: 4. The CDR3 sequence is 15 residues long. The CDR3 DNA reads TGTGCCAGCAGTTTATGGGGCAGGGGGCTTCAGCCCCAGCATTTT. Translating it yields CASSLWGRGLQPQHF.

The table lists this clonotype with many counts. The CDR3 coding sequence is TGTGCCAGCAGCCAAGTCGGATACTACGAGCAGTACTTC. Encoded protein: CASSQVGYYEQYF. V gene TRBV3-1 combines with J gene TRBJ2-7; D is ambiguous. Between the trimmed V and J ends, which lost 1 base and 3 bases, there was a span of 7 bases. In germline, CDR1 is LGHDT, CDR2 YNNKEL (reference sequence). The CDR3 is made up of 13 amino acids.

This clonotype came up a few times. The V gene is TRBV11-2, the J gene TRBJ2-7, with D unresolved. The CDR3 spans 14 residues. Deletions cut 7 bases from V and 2 bases from J, with 15 bases between. Germline CDR1 SGHAT, CDR2 FQNNGV. The CDR3 DNA reads TGTGCCAGCACAATAGCTGGCGGTACCTACGAGCAGTACTTC. Amino acids: CASTIAGGTYEQYF.

This clonotype was found many times. The V call is TRBV28, the J call TRBJ2-3, with TRBD2 matching over 12 bases. CDR3 length: 17 amino acids. V was pared by 5 bases and J by 5 bases, with 11 bases of the junction left unmatched. CDR1 and CDR2 from the germline V gene are MDHEN and SYDVKM. The CDR3, as DNA: TGTGCCAGCAGTATACTAGCGGGAGGTAACGGGCGAGATACGCAGTATTTT. It translates to CASSILAGGNGRDTQYF.

This chain connects TRBV7-7 to TRBJ2-7, with TRBD2 matching over 10 bases. The CDR3 covers 16 residues. CDR1 and CDR2 from the germline V gene are SSHAT and FNYEAQ (reference sequence). J was trimmed by 3 bases and V by 0 bases; bases with no gene match: 5. This CDR3 reads CASSLALAGEGYEQYF. DNA of the CDR3: TGTGCCAGCAGCTTAGCGCTAGCGGGAGAGGGCTACGAGCAGTACTTC.

The V and J genes are TRBV6-2 or TRBV6-3 and TRBJ2-1; the match to TRBD2 covers 14 bases. V was pared by 5 bases and J by 0 bases, with 12 bases of the junction left unmatched. The germline gives CDR1 MNHEY, CDR2 SVGEGT. The CDR3 spans 20 residues. CDR3 coding DNA: TGTGCCAGCAGTCCCCAAAGACTAGCGGGAGGGCCTACCTCCTACAATGAGCAGTTCTTC. As protein: CASSPQRLAGGPTSYNEQFF.

This clonotype was detected many times. The rearrangement uses TRBV5-1 and TRBJ2-2; 9 bases map to TRBD1. Germline trimming cut 2 bases from V and 5 bases from J; bases unmatched to any gene: 1. This CDR3 has 14 residues. Looked up from germline, CDR1 is SGHRS and CDR2 is YFSETQ. The CDR3 loop reads CASSLQGATGELFF. The CDR3 coding sequence is TGCGCCAGCAGCTTACAGGGGGCAACCGGGGAGCTGTTTTTT.

V usage is TRBV15 and J usage is TRBJ2-1, with a weak D call TRBD1 (5 bases). Germline V gene sequence: CDR1 LNHNV, CDR2 YYDKDF (reference sequence). Trimming removed 3 bases from V and 6 bases from J, with 12 bases in between. The CDR3 has 14 residues. This chain's CDR3 is CATSSTRRANEQFF. CDR3 sequence (DNA): TGTGCCACCAGCAGTACTCGCAGGGCCAATGAGCAGTTCTTC.

This chain links TRBV5-5 with TRBJ1-5, with D possibly matching TRBD1 (5 bases). In germline, CDR1 is SGHKS, CDR2 YYEKEE (reference sequence). The germline V and J ends were trimmed by 3 bases and 4 bases, with 11 bases remaining between them. The CDR3 is made up of 14 amino acids. In nucleotides, the CDR3 is TGTGCCAGCAGCTCTCCGGGGGAAAATCAGCCCCAGCATTTT. Amino acids: CASSSPGENQPQHF.